Listed here are 21 T cell receptor beta chains from one sample, sequenced in a study of cytotoxic CD8 clonotypes in ibrutinib-treated CLL. TCRdb keeps only in-frame clones here, not all; method: immunoSEQ multiplex PCR. The sample comprises fewer than 400,000 clones, under 70% of which are singletons, and roughly 6.3% rests with the top ten. Sequences were derived from PBMCs, sampled after 36 months of ibrutinib treatment. The receptors derive from a human donor with chronic lymphocytic leukemia.

The chain uses TRBV5-1 and TRBJ2-1; D may be TRBD1 or TRBD2 (5 bases each). CDR1 is SGHRS, CDR2 YFSETQ, per germline. The length of the CDR3 is 12 residues. The V gene lost 2 bases and the J gene lost 6 bases, with 6 bases spanning the gap. CDR3 sequence: CASSFGANEQFF. For the CDR3, the DNA is TGCGCCAGCAGCTTCGGGGCCAATGAGCAGTTCTTC.

The gene calls are TRBV2 and TRBJ2-5, with D hard to call. Trimming took 3 bases from V and 6 from J, leaving 2 bases between them. Germline V gene data show CDR1 as SNHLY and CDR2 as FYNNEI. This CDR3 comprises 10 residues. For the CDR3, the DNA is TGTGCCAGCAGTGACAAGACCCAGTACTTC. It yields the protein CASSDKTQYF. The full variable domain, its missing parts supplied by reference TRBV2 and TRBJ2-5, is EPEVTQTPSHQVTQMGQEVILRCVPISNHLYFYWYRQILGQKVEFLVSFYNNEISEKSEIFDDQFSVERPDGSNFTLKIRSTKLEDSAMYFCASSDKTQYFGPGTRLLVL.

The chain links TRBV9 to TRBJ1-1; D is unresolved. The length of the CDR3 is 11 residues. V was trimmed by 8 bases and J by 4 bases, leaving 9 bases between them. CDR1 and CDR2 from the germline V gene are SGDLS and YYNGEE. The CDR3 sequence is CASSLGTEAFF. Written as DNA, the CDR3 is TGTGCCAGTTCATTAGGCACTGAAGCTTTCTTT.

V and J are TRBV7-3 and TRBJ1-1; D gene uncertain. The CDR3 is 13 residues long. Trimming left V 0 bases short and J 1 base short, with 3 bases between. Per the germline V gene, CDR1 is SGHTA and CDR2 is FQGTGA. CDR3: CASSLTGNTEAFF. The DNA for the CDR3 is TGTGCCAGCAGCTTAACAGGGAACACTGAAGCTTTCTTT.

CDR3 DNA: TGTGCCAGCAGCGAGGGACACCCCTACGAGCAGTACTTC. It specifies CASSEGHPYEQYF. The chain recombines TRBV7-2 with TRBJ2-7; maybe TRBD1 (6 bases). Looked up from germline, CDR1 is SGHTA and CDR2 is FQGNSA. V was shortened by 5 bases and J by 2 bases, with 10 bases between the two germline ends. The CDR3 totals 13 residues.

The chain links TRBV29-1 to TRBJ2-2, with TRBD2 identical over 8 bases. Trimming took 4 bases from V and 7 from J; bases not matched to a gene: 11. The V gene's germline CDR1 is SQVTM and CDR2 ANQGSEA. This CDR3 is built from 15 residues. CDR3 sequence: CSVGASGSRGGELFF. CDR3 nucleotides: TGCAGCGTTGGTGCCAGCGGGAGCCGGGGCGGGGAGCTGTTTTTT.

This clone qualifies as medium-sized. The chain combines TRBV7-9 with TRBJ2-1; a possible D gene is TRBD2 (5 bases). Germline V gene lookup returns CDR1 SEHNR and CDR2 FQNEAQ (reference sequence). The CDR3 is 16 amino acids. Trimming left V 2 bases short and J 5 bases short, with 16 bases between. The CDR3 here is CASSLLGISEHNEQFF. In DNA form, the CDR3 reads TGTGCCAGCAGCTTACTAGGTATTAGCGAACACAATGAGCAGTTCTTC.

This chain joins TRBV19 and TRBJ1-6; D is perhaps TRBD1 (6 bases). This CDR3 is 17 amino acids long. Germline loops: CDR1 LNHDA, CDR2 SQIVND (reference sequence). The V end lost 0 bases, the J end lost 10 bases, and 19 bases lay between the germline ends. CDR3 residues: CASSIDISGGRGSPLHF. CDR3 coding DNA: TGTGCCAGTAGTATAGATATCAGCGGGGGGCGCGGATCACCCCTCCACTTT.

Points on this clone: Different DNA sequences within this sample yield the same CDR3. V usage is TRBV28 and J usage is TRBJ2-1; TRBD2 is a possible D gene (5 bases). Trimming removed 6 bases from V and 4 bases from J, with 7 bases in between. Germline CDR1 reads MDHEN; CDR2 reads SYDVKM. CDR3 size: 12 residues. The CDR3 nucleotides are TGTGCCAGCAGCCGAGGGTACAATGAGCAGTTCTTC. It codes for CASSRGYNEQFF.

This clone showed up just a few times. The J gene is TRBJ1-2, the V gene TRBV13; D gene unclear. The germline gives CDR1 PRHDT, CDR2 FYEKMQ (reference sequence). The CDR3 spans 14 residues. Trimming pared 2 bases from V and 4 bases from J, leaving 11 bases between. CDR3 DNA sequence: TGTGCCAGCAGCTTATCCGGACTCATCTATGGCTACACCTTC. Translated, it gives CASSLSGLIYGYTF.

The rearrangement links TRBV27 to TRBJ1-4; no reliable D call. The CDR3 totals 14 residues. Germline-derived CDR1 and CDR2 are MNHEY and SMNVEV (reference sequence). Trimming cost V 6 bases and J 4 bases, with 12 bases left between them. CDR3 amino acids: CASREEVGNEKLFF. Here the CDR3 DNA reads TGTGCCAGCAGGGAGGAGGTCGGTAATGAAAAACTGTTTTTT.

This sequence joins TRBV10-1 and TRBJ2-2; D not certain. Trimming took 0 bases from V and 1 from J, leaving 9 bases between them. The CDR3 has 16 amino acids. Looked up from germline, CDR1 is WNHNN and CDR2 is SYGVQD (reference sequence). This CDR3 reads CASSESPRKNTGELFF. CDR3 nucleotides: TGCGCCAGCAGTGAGTCGCCACGGAAGAACACCGGGGAGCTGTTTTTT.

Written as DNA, the CDR3 is TGTGCCAGCAGTTACGATACAGAAGGATCACCCCTCCACTTT. This translates into CASSYDTEGSPLHF. The chain uses TRBV6-5 and TRBJ1-6; unclear D gene. The CDR3 runs to 14 residues. CDR1 and CDR2 from the germline V gene are MNHEY and SVGAGI. Trimming stripped 2 bases from V and 10 bases from J, with 12 bases between.

V is TRBV27 and J is TRBJ2-2, with 8 bases aligning to TRBD1. This CDR3 is 16 amino acids long. Germline CDR1 and CDR2: MNHEY and SMNVEV (reference sequence). V was pared by 5 bases and J by 5 bases, with 10 bases of the junction left unmatched. The CDR3 reads CASSRPGQVWTGELFF. CDR3 nucleotides: TGTGCCAGCAGTAGGCCGGGACAGGTTTGGACCGGGGAGCTGTTTTTT.

The rearrangement uses TRBV28 and TRBJ2-1; 9 bases are shared with TRBD2. After removal of 11 bases from V and 5 bases from J, the junction contained 10 bases not matched to a gene. Germline-derived CDR1 and CDR2 are MDHEN and SYDVKM. CDR3 size: 14 residues. CDR3 residues: CAERASGDHNEQFF. In DNA form, the CDR3 reads TGTGCCGAGCGGGCTAGCGGGGATCACAATGAGCAGTTCTTC.

This clone came up a few times. The chain recombines TRBV7-9 with TRBJ1-1, with 7 bases that match TRBD1. Germline-derived CDR1 and CDR2 are SEHNR and FQNEAQ (reference sequence). Unmatched junction bases numbered 5, after V lost 5 bases and J lost 2 bases. CDR3 size: 14 residues. CDR3 DNA sequence: TGTGCCAGCAGCCCGGGACAGATTAACACTGAAGCTTTCTTT. Its protein is CASSPGQINTEAFF. Filled out from reference TRBV7-9 and TRBJ1-1, the complete variable domain reads DTGVSQNPRHKITKRGQNVTFRCDPISEHNRLYWYRQTLGQGPEFLTYFQNEAQLEKSRLLSDRFSAERPKGSFSTLEIQRTEQGDSAMYLCASSPGQINTEAFFGQGTRLTVV.

V usage is TRBV6-6 and J usage is TRBJ1-2; 9 bases line up with TRBD1. Germline V gene data show CDR1 as MNHNY and CDR2 as SVGAGI (reference sequence). The CDR3 spans 14 residues. V was pared by 6 bases and J by 4 bases, with 6 bases of the junction left unmatched. Written as DNA, the CDR3 is TGTGCCAGCAGGAACAGGGGGCAATTCTATGGCTACACCTTC. Its protein is CASRNRGQFYGYTF.

The rearrangement joins TRBV5-1 to TRBJ1-1, with 9 bases identical to TRBD1. V gave up 3 bases and J gave up 7 bases; unmatched junction bases: 10. There are 15 residues in the CDR3. The germline V gene has CDR1 SGHRS and CDR2 YFSETQ. DNA for the CDR3: TGCGCCAGCAGCTCGGGTGGACAGGGGACTAATGAAGCTTTCTTT. This translates into CASSSGGQGTNEAFF.

V usage is TRBV5-1 and J usage is TRBJ1-6, with D unresolved. The CDR3 sequence is 15 residues long. V gave up 0 bases and J gave up 5 bases, with 9 bases separating them. In germline, CDR1 is SGHRS, CDR2 YFSETQ. This CDR3 is CASSLEAVDNSPLHF. The CDR3 DNA is TGCGCCAGCAGCTTGGAGGCTGTGGATAATTCACCCCTCCACTTT. The full variable domain, its missing parts supplied by reference TRBV5-1 and TRBJ1-6, is KAGVTQTPRYLIKTRGQQVTLSCSPISGHRSVSWYQQTPGQGLQFLFEYFSETQRNKGNFPGRFSGRQFSNSRSEMNVSTLELGDSALYLCASSLEAVDNSPLHFGNGTRLTVT.

The chain has TRBV11-2 and TRBJ1-6; 7 bases are a match to TRBD1. Germline CDR1 reads SGHAT; CDR2 reads FQNNGV. The V segment lost 4 bases and the J segment 10 bases; nucleotides outside the gene matches: 4. CDR3 size: 13 residues. The CDR3 sequence: CASSWDRYSPLHF. CDR3 coding DNA: TGTGCCAGCAGCTGGGACAGATACTCACCCCTCCACTTT.

The chain employs TRBV5-1 and TRBJ2-6; TRBD1 matches 10 bases. With V trimmed by 5 bases and J by 3 bases, 8 bases remained unmatched. CDR3 length: 17 residues. Germline assignment: CDR1 SGHRS and CDR2 YFSETQ. CDR3 nucleotide sequence: TGCGCCAGCAGTCCTAGAGACAGGGGGCTTGGGGCCAACGTCCTGACTTTC. As protein: CASSPRDRGLGANVLTF.